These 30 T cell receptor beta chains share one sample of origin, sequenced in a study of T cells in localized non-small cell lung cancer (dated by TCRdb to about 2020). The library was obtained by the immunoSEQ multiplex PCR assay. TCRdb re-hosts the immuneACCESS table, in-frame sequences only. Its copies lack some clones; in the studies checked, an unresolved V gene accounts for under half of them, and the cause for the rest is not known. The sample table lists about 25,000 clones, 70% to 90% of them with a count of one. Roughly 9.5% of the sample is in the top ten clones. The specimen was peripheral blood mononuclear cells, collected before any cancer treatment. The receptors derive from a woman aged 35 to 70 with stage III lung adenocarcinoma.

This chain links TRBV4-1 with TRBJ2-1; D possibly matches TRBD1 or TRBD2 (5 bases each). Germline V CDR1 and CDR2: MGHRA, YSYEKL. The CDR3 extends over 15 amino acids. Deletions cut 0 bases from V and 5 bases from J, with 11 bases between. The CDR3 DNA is TGCGCCAGCAGCCAAGATTTGGGGGACCACAATGAGCAGTTCTTC. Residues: CASSQDLGDHNEQFF.

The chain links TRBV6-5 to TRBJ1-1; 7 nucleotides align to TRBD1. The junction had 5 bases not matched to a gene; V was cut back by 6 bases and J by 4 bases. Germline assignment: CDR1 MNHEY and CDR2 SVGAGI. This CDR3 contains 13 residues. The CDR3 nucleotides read TGTGCCAGCAGCCGACGACAGGGCACTGAAGCTTTCTTT. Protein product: CASSRRQGTEAFF.

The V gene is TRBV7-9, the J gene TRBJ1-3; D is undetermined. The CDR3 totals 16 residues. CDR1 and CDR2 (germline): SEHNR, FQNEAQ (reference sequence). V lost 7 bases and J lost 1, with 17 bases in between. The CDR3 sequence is CASIEGGIESGNTIYF. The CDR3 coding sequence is TGTGCCAGCATCGAAGGAGGGATTGAATCTGGAAACACCATATATTTT.

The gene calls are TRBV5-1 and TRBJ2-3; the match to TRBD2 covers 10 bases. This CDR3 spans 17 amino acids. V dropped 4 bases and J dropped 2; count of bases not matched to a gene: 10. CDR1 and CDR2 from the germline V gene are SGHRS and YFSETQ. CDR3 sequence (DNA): TGCGCCAGCAGCCCTTACTTAGCGGGAGGTCCCACAGATACGCAGTATTTT. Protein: CASSPYLAGGPTDTQYF.

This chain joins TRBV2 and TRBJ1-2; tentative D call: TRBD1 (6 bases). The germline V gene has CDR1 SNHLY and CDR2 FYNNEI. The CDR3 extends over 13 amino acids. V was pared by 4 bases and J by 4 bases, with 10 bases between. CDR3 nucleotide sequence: TGTGCCAGCAGTGGGGGAGGGGGCTATGGCTACACCTTC. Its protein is CASSGGGGYGYTF. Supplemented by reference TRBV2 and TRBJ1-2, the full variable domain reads EPEVTQTPSHQVTQMGQEVILRCVPISNHLYFYWYRQILGQKVEFLVSFYNNEISEKSEIFDDQFSVERPDGSNFTLKIRSTKLEDSAMYFCASSGGGGYGYTFGSGTRLTVV.

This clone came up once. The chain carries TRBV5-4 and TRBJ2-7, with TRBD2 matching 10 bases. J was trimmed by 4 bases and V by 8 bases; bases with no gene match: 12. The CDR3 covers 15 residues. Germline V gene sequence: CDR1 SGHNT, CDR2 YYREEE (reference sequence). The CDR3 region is CARRNGTSAEYEQYF. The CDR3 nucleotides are TGTGCCAGAAGGAACGGGACTAGCGCCGAATACGAGCAGTACTTC.

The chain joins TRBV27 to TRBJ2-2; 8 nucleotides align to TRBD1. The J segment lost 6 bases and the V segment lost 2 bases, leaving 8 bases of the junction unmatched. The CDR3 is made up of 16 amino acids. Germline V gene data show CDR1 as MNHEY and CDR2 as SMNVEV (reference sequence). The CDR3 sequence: CASSLGFRGRPGELFF. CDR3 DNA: TGTGCCAGCAGTTTAGGTTTCAGGGGGCGCCCCGGGGAGCTGTTTTTT.

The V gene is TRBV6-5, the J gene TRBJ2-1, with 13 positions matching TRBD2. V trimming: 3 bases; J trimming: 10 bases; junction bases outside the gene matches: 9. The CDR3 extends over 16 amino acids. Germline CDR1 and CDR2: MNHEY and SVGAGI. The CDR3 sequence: CASSYGGLAGRDEQFF. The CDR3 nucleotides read TGTGCCAGCAGTTATGGGGGACTAGCGGGACGCGACGAGCAGTTCTTC.

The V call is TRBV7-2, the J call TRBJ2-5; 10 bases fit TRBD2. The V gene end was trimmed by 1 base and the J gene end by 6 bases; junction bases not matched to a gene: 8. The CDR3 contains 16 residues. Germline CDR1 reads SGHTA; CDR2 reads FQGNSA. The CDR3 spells CASSLESGGAGKTQYF. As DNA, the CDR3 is TGTGCCAGCAGCTTAGAAAGCGGGGGGGCAGGGAAGACCCAGTACTTC.

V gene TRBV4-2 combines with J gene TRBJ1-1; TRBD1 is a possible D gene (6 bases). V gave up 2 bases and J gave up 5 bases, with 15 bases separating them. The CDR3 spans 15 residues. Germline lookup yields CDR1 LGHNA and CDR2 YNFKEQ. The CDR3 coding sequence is TGTGCCAGCAGCCAACCTACGGGGGCGCAGACTGAAGCTTTCTTT. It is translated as CASSQPTGAQTEAFF.

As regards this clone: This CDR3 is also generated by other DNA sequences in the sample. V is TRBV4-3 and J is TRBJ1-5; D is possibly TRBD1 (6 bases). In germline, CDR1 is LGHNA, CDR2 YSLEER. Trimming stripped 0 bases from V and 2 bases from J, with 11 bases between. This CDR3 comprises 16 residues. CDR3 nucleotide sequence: TGCGCCAGCAGCCAAGATCTTAGGGGGGGCAATCAGCCCCAGCATTTT. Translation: CASSQDLRGGNQPQHF.

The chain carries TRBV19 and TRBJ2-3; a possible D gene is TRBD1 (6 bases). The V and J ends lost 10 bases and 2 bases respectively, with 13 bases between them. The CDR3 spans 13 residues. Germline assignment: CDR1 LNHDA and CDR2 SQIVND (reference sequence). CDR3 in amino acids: CATIDRYTDTQYF. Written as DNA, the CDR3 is TGTGCCACAATAGACAGGTACACAGATACGCAGTATTTT. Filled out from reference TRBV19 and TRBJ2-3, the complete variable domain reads DGGITQSPKYLFRKEGQNVTLSCEQNLNHDAMYWYRQDPGQGLRLIYYSQIVNDFQKGDIAEGYSVSREKKESFPLTVTSAQKNPTAFYLCATIDRYTDTQYFGPGTRLTVL.

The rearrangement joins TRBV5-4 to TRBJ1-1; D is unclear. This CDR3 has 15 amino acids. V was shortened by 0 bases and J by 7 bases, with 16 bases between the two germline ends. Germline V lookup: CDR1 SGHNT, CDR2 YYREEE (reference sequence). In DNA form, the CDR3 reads TGTGCCAGCAGCTTGGCCCCCACCGTCGGGGATGAAGCTTTCTTT. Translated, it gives CASSLAPTVGDEAFF.

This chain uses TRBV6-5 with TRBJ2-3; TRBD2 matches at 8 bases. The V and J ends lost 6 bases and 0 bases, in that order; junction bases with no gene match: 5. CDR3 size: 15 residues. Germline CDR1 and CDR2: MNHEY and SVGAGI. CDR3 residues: CASRQPSGSTDTQYF. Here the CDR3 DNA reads TGTGCCAGCAGACAGCCTAGCGGGAGCACAGATACGCAGTATTTT.

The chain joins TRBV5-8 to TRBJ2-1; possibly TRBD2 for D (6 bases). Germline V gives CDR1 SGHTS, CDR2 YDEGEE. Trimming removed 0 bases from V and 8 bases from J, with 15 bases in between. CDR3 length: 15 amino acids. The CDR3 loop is CASSLERGGAYEQFF. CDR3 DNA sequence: TGTGCCAGCAGCTTGGAACGCGGCGGGGCCTATGAGCAGTTCTTC.

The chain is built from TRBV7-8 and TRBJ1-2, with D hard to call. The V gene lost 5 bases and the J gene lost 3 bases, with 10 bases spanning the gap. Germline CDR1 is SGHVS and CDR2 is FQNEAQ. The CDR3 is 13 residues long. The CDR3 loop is CASSTAGYYGYTF. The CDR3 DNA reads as TGTGCCAGCAGCACAGCCGGATACTATGGCTACACCTTC.

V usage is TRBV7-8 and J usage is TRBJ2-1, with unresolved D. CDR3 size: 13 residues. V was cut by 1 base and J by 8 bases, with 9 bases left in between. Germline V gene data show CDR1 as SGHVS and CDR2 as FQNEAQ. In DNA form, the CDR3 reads TGTGCCAGCAGCTTAGTACGCATAGATGAGCAGTTCTTC. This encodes CASSLVRIDEQFF. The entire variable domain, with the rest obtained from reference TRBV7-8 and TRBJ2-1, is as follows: GAGVSQSPRYKVAKRGQDVALRCDPISGHVSLFWYQQALGQGPEFLTYFQNEAQLDKSGLPSDRFFAERPEGSVSTLKIQRTQQEDSAVYLCASSLVRIDEQFFGPGTRLTVL.

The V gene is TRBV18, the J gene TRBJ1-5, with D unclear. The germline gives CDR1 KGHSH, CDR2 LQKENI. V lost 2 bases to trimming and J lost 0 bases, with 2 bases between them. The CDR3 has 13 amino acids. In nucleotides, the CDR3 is TGTGCCAGCTCACCAAATAGCAATCAGCCCCAGCATTTT. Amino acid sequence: CASSPNSNQPQHF.

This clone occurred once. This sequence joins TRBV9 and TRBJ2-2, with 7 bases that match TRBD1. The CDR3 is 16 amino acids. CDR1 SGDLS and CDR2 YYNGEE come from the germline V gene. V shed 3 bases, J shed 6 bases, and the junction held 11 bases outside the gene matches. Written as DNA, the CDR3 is TGTGCCAGCAGCGCCACAGGGGCAACACGAGCCGGGGAGCTGTTTTTT. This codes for CASSATGATRAGELFF.

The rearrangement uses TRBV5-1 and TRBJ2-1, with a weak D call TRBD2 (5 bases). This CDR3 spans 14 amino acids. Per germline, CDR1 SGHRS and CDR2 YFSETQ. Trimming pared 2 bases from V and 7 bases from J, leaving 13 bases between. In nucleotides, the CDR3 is TGCGCCAGCAGCTTCGGGCCACCGGGGAATGAGCAGTTCTTC. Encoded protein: CASSFGPPGNEQFF.

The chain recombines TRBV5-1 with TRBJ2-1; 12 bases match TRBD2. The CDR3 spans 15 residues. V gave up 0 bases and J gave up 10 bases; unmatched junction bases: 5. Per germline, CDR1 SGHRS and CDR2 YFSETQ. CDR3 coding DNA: TGCGCCAGCAGCTTGGAACTAGCGGGAGGCGGGGAGCAGTTCTTC. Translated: CASSLELAGGGEQFF.

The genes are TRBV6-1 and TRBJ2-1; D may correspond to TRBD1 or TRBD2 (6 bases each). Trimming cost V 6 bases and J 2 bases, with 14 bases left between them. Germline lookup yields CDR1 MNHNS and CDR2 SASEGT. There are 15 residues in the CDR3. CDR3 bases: TGTGCCAGCAGCCCATGGCGGGACACCTACAATGAGCAGTTCTTC. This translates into CASSPWRDTYNEQFF.

The CDR3 spells CASSLDGLRTDTQYF. CDR3 nucleotides: TGTGCCAGCAGCTTAGACGGACTCCGCACAGATACGCAGTATTTT. This chain joins TRBV7-2 and TRBJ2-3; a weak D match, TRBD2 (5 bases). Per germline, CDR1 SGHTA and CDR2 FQGNSA. The CDR3 is 15 residues long. Trimming cost V 1 base and J 1 base, with 9 bases left between them. The entire variable domain, with the rest obtained from reference TRBV7-2 and TRBJ2-3, is as follows: GAGVSQSPSNKVTEKGKDVELRCDPISGHTALYWYRQSLGQGLEFLIYFQGNSAPDKSGLPSDRFSAERTGGSVSTLTIQRTQQEDSAVYLCASSLDGLRTDTQYFGPGTRLTVL.

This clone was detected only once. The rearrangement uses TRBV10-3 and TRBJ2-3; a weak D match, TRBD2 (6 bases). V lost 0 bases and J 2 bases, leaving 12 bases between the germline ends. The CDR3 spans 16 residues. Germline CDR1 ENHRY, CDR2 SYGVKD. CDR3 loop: CAISESGGGNTDTQYF. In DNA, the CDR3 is TGTGCCATCAGTGAGTCGGGGGGTGGGAACACAGATACGCAGTATTTT.

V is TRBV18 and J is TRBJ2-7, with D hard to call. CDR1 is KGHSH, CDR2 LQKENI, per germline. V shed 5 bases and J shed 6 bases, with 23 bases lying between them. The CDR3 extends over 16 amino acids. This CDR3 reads CASSSLDRDAMTEQYF. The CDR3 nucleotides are TGTGCCAGCTCATCCCTAGACCGCGACGCTATGACCGAGCAGTACTTC.

The CDR3: CASSLRREGTDTQYF. The DNA for the CDR3 is TGTGCCAGCAGCTTGAGGCGGGAGGGCACAGATACGCAGTATTTT. The chain carries TRBV5-4 and TRBJ2-3; 8 bases align to TRBD2. J gave up 1 base and V 1 base, and 2 bases lay outside the gene matches. The V gene's germline CDR1 is SGHNT and CDR2 YYREEE (reference sequence). The CDR3 is 15 residues long.

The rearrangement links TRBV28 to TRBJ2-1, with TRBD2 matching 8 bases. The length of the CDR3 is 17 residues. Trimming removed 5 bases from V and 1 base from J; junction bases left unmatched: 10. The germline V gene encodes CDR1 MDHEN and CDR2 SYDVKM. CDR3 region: CASSPRGAGVSYNEQFF. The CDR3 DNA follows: TGTGCCAGCAGTCCCCGGGGAGCGGGAGTATCCTACAATGAGCAGTTCTTC.

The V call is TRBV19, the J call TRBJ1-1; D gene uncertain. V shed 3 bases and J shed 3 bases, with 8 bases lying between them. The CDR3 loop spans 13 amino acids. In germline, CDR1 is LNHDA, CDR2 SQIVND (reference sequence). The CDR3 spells CASSMSPYTEAFF. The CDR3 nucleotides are TGTGCCAGTAGTATGTCCCCGTACACTGAAGCTTTCTTT.

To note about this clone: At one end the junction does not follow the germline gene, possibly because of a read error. The CDR3 loop is CASSHRAGSAYQSQHF. DNA for the CDR3: TGTGCCAGCAGCCACCGCGCGGGGAGTGCCTATCAGTCCCAGCATTTT. The gene calls are TRBV16 and TRBJ1-5; D remains unclear. This CDR3 contains 16 residues. The germline CDR1 and CDR2 sequences are KGHSY and FQNENV.

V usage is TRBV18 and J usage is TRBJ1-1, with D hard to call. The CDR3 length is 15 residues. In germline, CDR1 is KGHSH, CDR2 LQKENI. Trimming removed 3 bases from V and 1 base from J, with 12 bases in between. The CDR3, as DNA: TGTGCCAGCTCACCCAGGCAGGCTCCGAACACTGAAGCTTTCTTT. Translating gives CASSPRQAPNTEAFF.